This T cell receptor (beta chain) was identified in a study of blood T cell repertoires in COVID-19. Measured with immunoSEQ multiplex PCR; TCRdb has only the in-frame clones, and not every one. The sample lists about 400,000 clones, 87% seen once, with approximately 2% in the top ten. The CDR3 covers 13 residues. The V gene's germline CDR1 is SGHRS and CDR2 YFSETQ. Trimming stripped 1 base from V and 0 bases from J, with 4 bases between. The receptor was derived from a woman between 18 and 29 years old with acute COVID-19. Material: PBMCs or T cells enriched from blood (not recorded which). The chain combines TRBV5-1 with TRBJ1-1; D is uncertain. This CDR3 reads CASSLSLNTEAFF. For the CDR3, the DNA is TGCGCCAGCAGCTTGTCTCTGAACACTGAAGCTTTCTTT.